The entry below describes one T cell receptor (beta chain). Its antigen is currently unknown. The data derive from a study of T cell responses to AZD1222 COVID-19 vaccine. Study results and limitations: It was only a handful of AZD1222 recipients who were seropositive at baseline.

This CDR3 is built from 13 residues. V lost 4 bases, J lost 2 bases, and 9 bases lay in between. Germline V gene sequence: CDR1 MNHEY, CDR2 SMNVEV (reference sequence). The method was immunoSEQ multiplex PCR; TCRdb's version includes in-frame clones alone and lacks a portion of them. The sample has over 95,000 clones; about 91% are singletons. This clonotype originated in an adult who received the AZD1222 COVID-19 vaccine. This chain joins TRBV27 and TRBJ2-7; D possibly matches TRBD1 or TRBD2 (6 bases each). The sequencing used peripheral blood, collected 28 days after the second AZD1222 dose. The CDR3 coding sequence is TGTGCCAGCAGTTCGGGGGCAACCTACGAGCAGTACTTC. Translation gives CASSSGATYEQYF.